These 7 T cell receptor beta chains came from one sample sequenced in a study of early T cells in non-severe SARS-CoV-2 infection. TCRdb re-called the 5' RACE reads through MiXCR, storing one row per CDR3 protein. Among 65,000 to 70,000 distinct CDR3 sequences listed, around 9.9% were seen once. Sequenced sample: whole blood. The receptors were sampled from an adult who was a healthcare worker with PCR-confirmed SARS-CoV-2 infection or an uninfected control (not recorded which).

This clonotype was detected many times. The genes are TRBV6-6 and TRBJ2-3; 8 nucleotides line up with TRBD2. CDR1 MNHNY and CDR2 SVGAGI come from the germline V gene (reference sequence). This CDR3 region has 17 residues. With V trimmed by 2 bases and J by 5 bases, 12 bases remained unmatched. CDR3 amino acids: CASSYHSGSIFGDTQYF. The CDR3 bases are TGTGCCAGCAGTTACCACAGCGGGAGTATCTTTGGAGATACGCAGTATTTT.

There are a few counts of this clonotype. The chain employs TRBV3-1 and TRBJ2-7; 9 nucleotides align to TRBD1. This CDR3 is 16 amino acids long. The trim removed 4 bases at V and 3 bases at J, leaving 10 bases unmatched. The germline V gene has CDR1 LGHDT and CDR2 YNNKEL (reference sequence). CDR3 sequence reads: CASSLIPGQGIYEQYF. In DNA, the CDR3 is TGTGCCAGCAGCCTGATACCGGGACAGGGTATCTACGAGCAGTACTTC.

This clonotype appeared a few times. The chain is built from TRBV3-1 and TRBJ1-5, with unresolved D. Germline lookup yields CDR1 LGHDT and CDR2 YNNKEL (reference sequence). V gave up 8 bases and J gave up 1 base, with 9 bases separating them. This CDR3 region has 13 residues. The CDR3 sequence: CASPEKSNQPQHF. The CDR3 DNA reads as TGTGCCAGCCCAGAGAAGAGCAATCAGCCCCAGCATTTT. The variable domain in full, completed from reference TRBV3-1 and TRBJ1-5, reads DTAVSQTPKYLVTQMGNDKSIKCEQNLGHDTMYWYKQDSKKFLKIMFSYNNKELIINETVPNRFSPKSPDKAHLNLHINSLELGDSAVYFCASPEKSNQPQHFGDGTRLSIL.

The chain is built from TRBV5-1 and TRBJ2-1; D remains unclear. The CDR3 is 12 residues long. Per the germline V gene, CDR1 is SGHRS and CDR2 is YFSETQ. V dropped 2 bases and J dropped 6 bases, with 6 bases sitting between them. CDR3 amino acids: CASSFPPNEQFF. The CDR3 DNA reads TGCGCCAGCAGCTTTCCCCCCAATGAGCAGTTCTTC.

The gene calls are TRBV6-1 and TRBJ1-5; D unclear. The CDR3 loop spans 15 amino acids. The ends were cut back, 3 bases at V and 6 bases at J, with 15 bases in the middle. Germline V gene sequence: CDR1 MNHNS, CDR2 SASEGT. CDR3 DNA: TGTGCCAGCAGTGAGGATCGGGTACGGGGTCAGCCCCAGCATTTT. Protein sequence: CASSEDRVRGQPQHF.

The V and J genes are TRBV12-3 or TRBV12-4 and TRBJ2-7, with D maybe TRBD1 (5 bases). The CDR3 is 15 amino acids. V dropped 3 bases and J dropped 2 bases, with 14 bases sitting between them. CDR3: CASSFTKGIPYEQYF. CDR3 in DNA: TGTGCCAGCAGTTTTACCAAGGGGATTCCCTACGAGCAGTACTTC.

The chain links TRBV10-3 to TRBJ2-1, with 9 bases identical to TRBD1. The germline CDR1 and CDR2 sequences are ENHRY and SYGVKD. CDR3 length equals 15 residues. Trimming cost V 8 bases and J 0 bases; bases outside gene matches: 5. CDR3 in amino acids: CAIGQGSSSYNEQFF. DNA for the CDR3: TGTGCCATCGGACAGGGGTCCAGCTCCTACAATGAGCAGTTCTTC.